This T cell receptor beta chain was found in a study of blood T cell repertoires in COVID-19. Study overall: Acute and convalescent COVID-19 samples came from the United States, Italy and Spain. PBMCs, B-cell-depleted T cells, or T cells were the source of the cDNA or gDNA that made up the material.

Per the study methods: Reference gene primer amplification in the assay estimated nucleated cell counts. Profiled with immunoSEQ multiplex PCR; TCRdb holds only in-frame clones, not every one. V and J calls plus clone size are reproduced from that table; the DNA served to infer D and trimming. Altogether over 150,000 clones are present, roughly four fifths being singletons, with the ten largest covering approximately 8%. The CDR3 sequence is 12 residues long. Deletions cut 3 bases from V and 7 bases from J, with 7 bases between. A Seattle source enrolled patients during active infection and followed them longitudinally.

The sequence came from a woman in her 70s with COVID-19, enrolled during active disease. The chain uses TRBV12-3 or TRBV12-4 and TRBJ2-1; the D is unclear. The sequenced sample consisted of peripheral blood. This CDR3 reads CASSFWPNEQFF. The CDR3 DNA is TGTGCCAGCAGTTTTTGGCCGAATGAGCAGTTCTTC.